Each of the 2 T cell receptor beta chains below was sequenced from the same sample in a study of blood T cell repertoires in COVID-19. Method: immunoSEQ multiplex PCR; TCRdb's copy keeps in-frame clones and lacks some. There are fewer than 250,000 clones in the sample; 92% occur only once, and around 1.2% lies in the top ten. What was sequenced was peripheral blood. All receptors come from a man aged 25-45 years with acute or convalescent COVID-19.

The chain is built from TRBV28 and TRBJ2-3; TRBD1 might be the D (6 bases). Trimming shortened V by 5 bases and J by 7 bases, and 19 bases separated the two germline ends. Germline-derived CDR1 and CDR2 are MDHEN and SYDVKM. CDR3 length: 15 residues. The DNA for the CDR3 is TGTGCCAGCAGTGAAGGAACAGGGCGGTGGAATACGCAGTATTTT. This sequence encodes CASSEGTGRWNTQYF.

The V call is TRBV11-2, the J call TRBJ1-3; no definite D call. This CDR3 region has 13 residues. V lost 5 bases and J lost 4, with 9 bases in between. The germline CDR1 and CDR2 sequences are SGHAT and FQNNGV. CDR3 DNA sequence: TGTGCCAGCAGCCCCCCGGTCGGAAACACCATATATTTT. Protein: CASSPPVGNTIYF.